This is a list of T cell receptor beta chains from one sample in a study of vaccination effects on CD4 cells after COVID-19. TCRdb's copy holds only in-frame clones and misses some; the assay was immunoSEQ multiplex PCR. The data show about 69,000 clones, under 85% seen once. These receptors' antigens are unknown. Sample: CD4+ T cells from PBMCs cultured with HCoV-OC43 spike peptides, taken after COVID-19 vaccination. These receptors were obtained from a human donor who received a COVID-19 vaccine. CDR3s include the opening cysteine and the closing phenylalanine or tryptophan. D genes are given only for firm matches. A row's size may be missing; if present it is once, few, many or a size class.

clone size,J gene,V gene,D gene,CDR3 protein,CDR3 DNA
-,TRBJ2-1,TRBV7-3,-,CASSLQQGSYNEQFF,TGTGCCAGCAGCTTACAGCAGGGCTCCTACAATGAGCAGTTCTTC
-,TRBJ1-1,TRBV6-5,-,CASRGSGKNTEAFF,TGTGCCAGCAGGGGGTCAGGAAAGAACACTGAAGCTTTCTTT
-,TRBJ1-5,TRBV19,-,CASSIDLLNQPQHF,TGTGCCAGTAGTATAGATCTTTTAAATCAGCCCCAGCATTTT
-,TRBJ1-6,TRBV3-1/TRBV3-2,TRBD1,CASSPLTGENSPLHF,TGTGCCAGCAGCCCGTTAACAGGGGAAAATTCACCCCTCCACTTT
few,TRBJ1-1,TRBV30,-,CACFPQHGTTEAFF,TGTGCCTGTTTCCCCCAACACGGGACAACTGAAGCTTTCTTT
-,TRBJ2-2,TRBV7-3,-,CASSSTYTNTGELFF,TGTGCCAGCAGCTCGACATATACGAACACCGGGGAGCTGTTTTTT
-,TRBJ2-4,TRBV30,-,CAWSLTGGRNIQYF,TGTGCCTGGAGTTTAACCGGGGGACGGAACATTCAGTACTTC
-,TRBJ1-1,TRBV29-1,TRBD1,CSTGTGGADTEAFF,TGCAGCACAGGGACAGGGGGCGCCGACACTGAAGCTTTCTTT
-,TRBJ1-4,TRBV30,-,CAWSASGPYEKLFF,TGTGCCTGGAGTGCGTCAGGTCCGTACGAAAAACTGTTTTTT
-,TRBJ2-1,TRBV3-1/TRBV3-2,-,CASSQGVPLGGGVDEQFF,TGTGCCAGCAGCCAAGGGGTCCCTTTGGGGGGGGGCGTCGATGAGCAGTTCTTC
-,TRBJ1-1,TRBV3-1/TRBV3-2,-,CASSQEPRSAEAFF,TGTGCCAGCAGCCAAGAGCCGAGAAGTGCTGAAGCTTTCTTT
-,TRBJ2-1,TRBV7-9,-,CATGGHEQFF,TGTGCTACCGGGGGGCATGAGCAGTTCTTC
-,TRBJ1-1,TRBV5-1,-,CASSIGGATEAFF,TGCGCCAGCTCAATCGGGGGGGCCACTGAAGCTTTCTTT
-,TRBJ2-2,TRBV24-1,-,CATPTGKEGANTGELFF,TGTGCCACCCCGACAGGGAAGGAGGGCGCGAACACCGGGGAGCTGTTTTTT
-,TRBJ2-2,TRBV7-2,-,CASSVDRNTGELFF,TGTGCCAGCAGCGTGGACAGGAACACCGGGGAGCTGTTTTTT
-,TRBJ2-1,TRBV12-5,TRBD1,CASGFGTVSYNEQFF,TGTGCTAGTGGTTTCGGGACAGTCTCCTACAATGAGCAGTTCTTC
-,TRBJ2-3,TRBV6-5,-,CASSMVRAGTDTQYF,TGTGCCAGCAGTATGGTCCGGGCCGGAACAGATACGCAGTATTTT
-,TRBJ1-4,TRBV24-1,TRBD1,CATSDSDRDNEKLFF,TGTGCCACCAGTGATTCGGACAGGGATAATGAAAAACTGTTTTTT
-,TRBJ1-6,TRBV6-5,-,CASSTDSNNSPLHF,TGTGCCAGCTCCACTGACAGTAATAATTCACCCCTCCACTTT
-,TRBJ2-3,TRBV11-2,-,CASSLHAGQGTDTQYF,TGTGCCAGCAGCTTACACGCAGGGCAAGGCACAGATACGCAGTATTTT
-,TRBJ1-4,TRBV4-2,-,CASSQAQGYRGEKLFF,TGTGCCAGCAGCCAAGCCCAGGGGTATAGGGGTGAAAAACTGTTTTTT
few,TRBJ1-1,TRBV29-1,-,CSARDTGTEAFF,TGCAGCGCCCGGGACACCGGGACGGAAGCTTTCTTT
-,TRBJ1-1,TRBV5-1,-,CASSPEGGMNTEAFF,TGCGCCAGCAGCCCGGAGGGGGGAATGAACACTGAAGCTTTCTTT
once,TRBJ1-1,TRBV15,-,CATSRGGEGGVDAFF,TGTGCCACCAGCAGAGGGGGGGAGGGAGGGGTTGACGCTTTCTTT
-,TRBJ2-3,TRBV24-1,-,CATSEPTGKDTQYF,TGTGCCACCAGTGAACCGACGGGGAAAGATACGCAGTATTTT
-,TRBJ2-1,TRBV6-6,TRBD2,CASTDTSGGRDEQFF,TGTGCCAGCACCGATACTAGCGGGGGGCGAGATGAGCAGTTCTTC
-,TRBJ2-3,TRBV4-3,-,CASSQEIRSYGTQYF,TGCGCCAGCAGCCAAGAAATACGGTCCTACGGGACGCAGTATTTT
-,TRBJ1-2,TRBV9,-,CASSVGRQGRGYTF,TGTGCCAGCAGCGTAGGTCGGCAGGGGAGAGGCTACACCTTC
-,TRBJ2-1,TRBV7-2,TRBD2,CASSGRLAASYNEQFF,TGTGCCAGCAGCGGGCGACTAGCGGCTTCCTACAATGAGCAGTTCTTC
-,TRBJ1-3,TRBV19,-,CASPTPGSGNTIYF,TGTGCCAGTCCGACACCGGGCTCTGGAAACACCATATATTTT
many,TRBJ1-3,TRBV3-1/TRBV3-2,TRBD1,CASSQDPNRGSGNTIYF,TGTGCCAGCAGCCAAGATCCTAACAGGGGGTCTGGAAACACCATATATTTT
-,TRBJ1-3,TRBV6-5,-,CASSYSFDGSGNTIYF,TGTGCCAGCAGTTACTCTTTTGACGGCTCTGGAAACACCATATATTTT
-,TRBJ1-4,TRBV28,-,CASSLQGRSEKLFF,TGTGCCAGCAGTTTGCAGGGTCGCTCTGAAAAACTGTTTTTT
-,TRBJ1-5,TRBV5-1,TRBD1,CASSFGQEDQPQHF,TGCGCCAGCAGCTTTGGACAGGAGGATCAGCCCCAGCATTTT
few,TRBJ2-3,TRBV3-1/TRBV3-2,TRBD1,CASSRTQGGRTDTQYF,TGTGCCAGCAGCCGAACACAGGGGGGTCGCACAGATACGCAGTATTTT
-,TRBJ1-2,TRBV4-3,TRBD1,CASSQVLTTGATYGYTF,TGCGCCAGCAGCCAAGTTTTGACAACAGGGGCTACCTATGGCTACACCTTC
-,TRBJ1-2,TRBV6-5,TRBD1,CASKGQGAANYGYTF,TGTGCCAGCAAGGGACAGGGGGCGGCTAACTATGGCTACACCTTC
-,TRBJ2-5,TRBV20-1,-,CSARDQETQYF,TGCAGTGCTAGAGACCAAGAGACCCAGTACTTC
-,TRBJ2-1,TRBV5-8,-,CASPSGLNRTGEYNEQFF,TGTGCCAGCCCGTCGGGCCTAAACAGAACCGGGGAGTACAATGAGCAGTTCTTC
once,TRBJ1-1,TRBV5-4,TRBD1,CASSLSGGWVEAFF,TGTGCCAGCAGCTTATCAGGGGGCTGGGTGGAAGCTTTCTTT
-,TRBJ1-4,TRBV10-3,-,CAISESGGLANEKLFF,TGTGCCATCAGTGAGTCGGGAGGACTAGCTAATGAAAAACTGTTTTTT
-,TRBJ2-2,TRBV2,-,CASSEGAAGELFF,TGTGCCAGCAGTGAAGGGGCGGCCGGGGAGCTGTTTTTT
few,TRBJ2-2,TRBV2,TRBD1,CASSADRGWSGELFF,TGTGCCAGCAGTGCGGACAGGGGATGGTCCGGGGAGCTGTTTTTT
-,TRBJ1-3,TRBV6-1,-,CASGGISGNTIYF,TGTGCCAGCGGCGGAATCTCTGGAAACACCATATATTTT
few,TRBJ1-5,TRBV19,-,CASRMRGSISGNQPQHF,TGTGCCAGCCGGATGAGGGGCAGCATTTCAGGTAATCAGCCCCAGCATTTT
-,TRBJ1-4,TRBV19,-,CASIGQFNEKLFF,TGTGCCAGTATCGGGCAGTTTAATGAAAAACTGTTTTTT
-,TRBJ2-5,TRBV4-1,-,CASSQVGGQETQYF,TGCGCCAGCAGCCAAGTCGGAGGACAAGAGACCCAGTACTTC
-,TRBJ2-5,TRBV5-1,TRBD2,CASSLRSALAGGQETQYF,TGCGCCAGCAGCTTGAGGTCGGCACTAGCGGGGGGTCAAGAGACCCAGTACTTC
-,TRBJ1-6,TRBV7-9,-,CASSRTGIGDSPLHF,TGTGCCAGCAGCCGTACCGGGATTGGGGATTCACCCCTCCACTTT
-,TRBJ1-1,TRBV9,TRBD1,CASSVGQGNTEAFF,TGTGCCAGCAGCGTAGGACAGGGGAACACTGAAGCTTTCTTT
few,TRBJ1-1,TRBV6-1,TRBD1,CASSENRGWTEAFF,TGTGCCAGCAGTGAAAACAGGGGATGGACTGAAGCTTTCTTT
-,TRBJ1-1,TRBV3-1/TRBV3-2,-,CASSVSVRSNTEAFF,TGTGCCAGCAGCGTGAGCGTCCGATCGAACACTGAAGCTTTCTTT
few,TRBJ1-5,TRBV6-6,-,CASSYGGYSNQPQHF,TGTGCCAGCAGTTACGGAGGATATAGCAATCAGCCCCAGCATTTT
-,TRBJ1-4,TRBV2,-,CASRGTAPNEKLFF,TGTGCCAGCAGAGGTACGGCACCGAATGAAAAACTGTTTTTT
-,TRBJ2-5,TRBV5-6,-,CASSPALSLLGTQYF,TGTGCCAGCAGCCCAGCCCTCTCCCTCCTCGGGACCCAGTACTTC
-,TRBJ2-1,TRBV7-3,TRBD1,CASRSGTGSREQFF,TGTGCCAGCAGATCCGGGACAGGTAGTAGGGAGCAGTTCTTC
-,TRBJ1-5,TRBV5-6,-,CASSLRHGGNQPQHF,TGTGCCAGCAGCTTGAGGCATGGAGGCAATCAGCCCCAGCATTTT
-,TRBJ1-3,TRBV6-5,-,CASSYSGRNTIYF,TGTGCCAGCAGTTACTCGGGGAGAAACACCATATATTTT
few,TRBJ1-1,TRBV30,-,CAWTFGGQGEAFF,TGTGCCTGGACTTTTGGGGGACAAGGCGAAGCTTTCTTT